The clone carrying this T cell receptor (beta chain) was detected ten times or more. Authors of the study amplified TCR beta CDR3 regions from RNA transcripts. HTBI primers were used for first-round RT-PCR of the TCR CDR3. MiXCR, run by TCRdb on the multiplex PCR reads, gives a single entry per CDR3 protein. The data contain fewer than 400,000 distinct CDR3 sequences, 16% of them seen just once; the ten biggest clones take up around 34%. The V and J ends lost 0 bases and 10 bases respectively, with 10 bases between them. The CDR3 is 13 residues long. Germline V CDR1 and CDR2: SGHAT, FQNNGV. This record belongs to a study of T cells in Graves' hyperthyroidism and ophthalmopathy. Hyperthyroidism, newly diagnosed and lasting under 2 months, affected patients aged 18 to 65. Not enrolled were patients with uncontrolled infection, other autoimmune disease, pregnancy or lactation.

V is TRBV11-2 and J is TRBJ2-1; possible D gene TRBD2, 5 bases. The source material was blood. The clonotype comes from a man under 40 with Graves' hyperthyroidism. The CDR3, as DNA: TGTGCCAGCAGCTTAGACCTAGCTGACGAGCAGTTCTTC. Translation: CASSLDLADEQFF.